This T cell receptor (beta chain) was identified during a study of early T cells in non-severe SARS-CoV-2 infection. Study information: Chains were unpaired, as sequencing was done on bulk RNA from unsorted whole blood.

This clonotype appeared a few times. The antigen is not known. Whole-study findings and limits: Database matching using VDJdb favored anti-spike CD8 responses, with private and CD4 specificities left missing.

Germline V gene lookup returns CDR1 SGHTA and CDR2 FQGTGA. Unmatched junction bases numbered 9, after V lost 5 bases and J lost 3 bases. CDR3 length equals 16 residues. cDNA molecules, individually, were tagged with unique molecular identifiers. MiXCR, run by TCRdb on the 5' RACE reads, gives a single entry per CDR3 protein. Among tens of thousands of distinct CDR3 sequences, 12% to 15% were seen once, and the ten largest hold 6.1%. The sequence derives from an adult who was a healthcare worker with PCR-confirmed SARS-CoV-2 infection or an uninfected control (not recorded which). The gene calls are TRBV7-3 and TRBJ2-1, with 8 bases aligning to TRBD2. Sequenced input: whole blood. The CDR3 DNA sequence: TGTGCCAGCAGCAAGAACGTAGCGGGGAACTACAATGAGCAGTTCTTC. Translation: CASSKNVAGNYNEQFF. Looking up the rest from reference TRBV7-3 and TRBJ2-1 gives the full variable domain: GAGVSQTPSNKVTEKGKYVELRCDPISGHTALYWYRQSLGQGPEFLIYFQGTGAADDSGLPNDRFFAVRPEGSVSTLKIQRTERGDSAVYLCASSKNVAGNYNEQFFGPGTRLTVL.